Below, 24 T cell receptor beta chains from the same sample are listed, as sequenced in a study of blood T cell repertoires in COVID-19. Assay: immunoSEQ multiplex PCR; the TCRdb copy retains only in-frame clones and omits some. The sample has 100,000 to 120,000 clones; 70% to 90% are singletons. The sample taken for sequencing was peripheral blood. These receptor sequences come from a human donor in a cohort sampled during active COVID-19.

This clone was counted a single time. The CDR3 nucleotides are TGTGCCAGCAGGCCTATGAGCACTGAAGCTTTCTTT. This encodes CASRPMSTEAFF. The rearrangement uses TRBV12-3 or TRBV12-4 and TRBJ1-1; no definite D call. This CDR3 spans 12 amino acids. Trimming pared 6 bases from V and 4 bases from J, leaving 9 bases between.

The CDR3 protein is CASHKDRADYTF. The CDR3 DNA reads TGTGCCAGCCATAAAGACAGGGCAGACTACACCTTC. The genes are TRBV18 and TRBJ1-2, with 7 bases lining up with TRBD1. J was trimmed by 10 bases and V by 8 bases; bases with no gene match: 10. The length of the CDR3 is 12 residues. Germline CDR1 and CDR2: KGHSH and LQKENI.

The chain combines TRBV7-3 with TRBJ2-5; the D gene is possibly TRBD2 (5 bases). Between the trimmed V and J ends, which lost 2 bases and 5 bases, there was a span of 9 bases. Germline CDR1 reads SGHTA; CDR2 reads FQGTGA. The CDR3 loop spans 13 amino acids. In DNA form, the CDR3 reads TGTGCCAGCAGCTTACTGGGCGGGGAGACCCAGTACTTC. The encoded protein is CASSLLGGETQYF.

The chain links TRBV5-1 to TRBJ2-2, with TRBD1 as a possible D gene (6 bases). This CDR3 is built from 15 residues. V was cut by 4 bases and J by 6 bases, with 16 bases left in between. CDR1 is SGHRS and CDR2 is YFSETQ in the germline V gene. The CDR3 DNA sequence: TGCGCCAGCAGCCGGGACCCAGGACAGTCCGGGGAGCTGTTTTTT. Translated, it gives CASSRDPGQSGELFF.

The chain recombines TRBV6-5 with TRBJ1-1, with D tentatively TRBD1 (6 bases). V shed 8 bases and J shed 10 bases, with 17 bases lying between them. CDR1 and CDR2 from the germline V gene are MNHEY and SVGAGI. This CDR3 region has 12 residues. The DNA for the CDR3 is TGTGCCAGCCAAGGACAGCCCAATGGAGCTTTCTTT. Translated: CASQGQPNGAFF.

The CDR3: CATTIGGGSYNEQFF. The CDR3 DNA follows: TGTGCCACCACAATAGGGGGGGGCTCCTACAATGAGCAGTTCTTC. V is TRBV5-6 and J is TRBJ2-1, with TRBD2 as a possible D gene (7 bases). Deletions cut 9 bases from V and 0 bases from J, with 16 bases between. The V gene's germline CDR1 is SGHDT and CDR2 YYEEEE. The CDR3 length is 15 residues.

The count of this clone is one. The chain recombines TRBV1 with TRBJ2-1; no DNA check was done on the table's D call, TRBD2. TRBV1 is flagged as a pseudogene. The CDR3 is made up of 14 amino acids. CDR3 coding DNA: TGCACCAGCAGCCATTCCGGAGCGTTGGATGAGCAGTTCTTC. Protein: CTSSHSGALDEQFF.

The CDR3 reads CASNLRGSTDTQYF. CDR3 in DNA: TGTGCCAGCAATTTGCGGGGGAGCACAGATACGCAGTATTTT. The chain couples TRBV2 to TRBJ2-3, with 7 bases lining up with TRBD2. The length of the CDR3 is 14 residues. Trimming removed 7 bases from V and 0 bases from J; junction bases left unmatched: 4. Germline V gene lookup returns CDR1 SNHLY and CDR2 FYNNEI.

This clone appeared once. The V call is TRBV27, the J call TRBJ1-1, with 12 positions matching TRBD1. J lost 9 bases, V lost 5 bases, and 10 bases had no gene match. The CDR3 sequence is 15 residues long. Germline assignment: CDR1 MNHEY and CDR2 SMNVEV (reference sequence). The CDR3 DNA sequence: TGTGCCAGCAGTGCCCCCGGGACAGGGGGCATGAAAGCTTTCTTT. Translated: CASSAPGTGGMKAFF.

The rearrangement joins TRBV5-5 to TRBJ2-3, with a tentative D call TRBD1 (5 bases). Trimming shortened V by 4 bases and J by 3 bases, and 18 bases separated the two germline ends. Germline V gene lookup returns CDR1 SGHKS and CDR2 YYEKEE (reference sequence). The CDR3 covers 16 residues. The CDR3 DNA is TGTGCCAGCAGCCTGGGGCCGCCCCGACATACAGATACGCAGTATTTT. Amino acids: CASSLGPPRHTDTQYF.

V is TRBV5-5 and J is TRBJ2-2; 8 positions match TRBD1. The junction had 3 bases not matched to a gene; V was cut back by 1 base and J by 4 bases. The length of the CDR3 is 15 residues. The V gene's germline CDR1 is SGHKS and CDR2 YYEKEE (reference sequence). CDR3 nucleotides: TGTGCCAGCAGCTTGATACAGGGGGGCACCGGGGAGCTGTTTTTT. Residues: CASSLIQGGTGELFF.

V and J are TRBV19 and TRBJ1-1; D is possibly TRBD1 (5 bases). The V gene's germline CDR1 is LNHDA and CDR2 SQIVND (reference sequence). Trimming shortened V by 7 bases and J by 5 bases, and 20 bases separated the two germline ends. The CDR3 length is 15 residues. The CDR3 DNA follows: TGTGCCAGTATGTTGCTGAGGCAGGGAATAACTGAAGCTTTCTTT. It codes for CASMLLRQGITEAFF.

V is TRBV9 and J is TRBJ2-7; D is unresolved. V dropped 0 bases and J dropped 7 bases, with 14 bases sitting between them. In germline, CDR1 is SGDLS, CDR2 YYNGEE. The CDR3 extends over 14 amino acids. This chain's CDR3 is CASSVVSSMVEQYF. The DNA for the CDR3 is TGTGCCAGCAGCGTAGTGTCTAGTATGGTTGAGCAGTACTTC.

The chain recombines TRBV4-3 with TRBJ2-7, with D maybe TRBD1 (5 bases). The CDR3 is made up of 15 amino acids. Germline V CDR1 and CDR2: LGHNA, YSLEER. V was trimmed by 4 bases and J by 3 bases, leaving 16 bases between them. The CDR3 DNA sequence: TGCGCCAGCAGCCCCCTGGGGCGAGGCCACTACGAGCAGTACTTC. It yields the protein CASSPLGRGHYEQYF.

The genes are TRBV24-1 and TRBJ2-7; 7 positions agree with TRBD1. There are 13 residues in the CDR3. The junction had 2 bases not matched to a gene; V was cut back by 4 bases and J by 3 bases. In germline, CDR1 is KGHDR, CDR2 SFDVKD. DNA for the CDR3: TGTGCCACCAGTGAAGGACAGGACTACGAGCAGTACTTC. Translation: CATSEGQDYEQYF.

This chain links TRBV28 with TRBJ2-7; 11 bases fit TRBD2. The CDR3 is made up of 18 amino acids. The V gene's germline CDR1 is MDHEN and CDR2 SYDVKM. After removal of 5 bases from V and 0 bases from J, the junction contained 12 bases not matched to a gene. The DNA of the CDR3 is TGTGCCAGCAGTCCCTCAGGACTAGCGGGTGGGAGCTCCTACGAGCAGTACTTC. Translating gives CASSPSGLAGGSSYEQYF. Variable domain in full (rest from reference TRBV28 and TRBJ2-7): DVKVTQSSRYLVKRTGEKVFLECVQDMDHENMFWYRQDPGLGLRLIYFSYDVKMKEKGDIPEGYSVSREKKERFSLILESASTNQTSMYLCASSPSGLAGGSSYEQYFGPGTRLTVT.

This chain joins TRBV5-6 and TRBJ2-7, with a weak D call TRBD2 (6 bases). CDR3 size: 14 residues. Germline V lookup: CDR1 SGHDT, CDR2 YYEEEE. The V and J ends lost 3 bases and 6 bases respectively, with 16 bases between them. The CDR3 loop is CASSWEGLSGEQYF. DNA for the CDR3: TGTGCCAGCAGCTGGGAAGGACTTAGCGGCGAGCAGTACTTC.

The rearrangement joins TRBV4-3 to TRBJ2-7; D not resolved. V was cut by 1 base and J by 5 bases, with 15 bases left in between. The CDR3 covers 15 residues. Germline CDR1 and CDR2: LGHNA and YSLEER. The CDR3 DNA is TGCGCCAGCAGCCAAGGGTCCGCCGGTACGGACGAGCAGTACTTC. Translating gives CASSQGSAGTDEQYF.

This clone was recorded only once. CDR3 in amino acids: CSVLGVRSPLGANVLTF. CDR3 DNA sequence: TGCAGCGTTTTAGGGGTAAGGTCTCCTCTGGGGGCCAACGTCCTGACTTTC. This chain joins TRBV29-1 and TRBJ2-6, with D possibly matching TRBD1 (5 bases). V dropped 5 bases and J dropped 4 bases, with 21 bases sitting between them. CDR3 length: 17 residues. The germline V gene has CDR1 SQVTM and CDR2 ANQGSEA.

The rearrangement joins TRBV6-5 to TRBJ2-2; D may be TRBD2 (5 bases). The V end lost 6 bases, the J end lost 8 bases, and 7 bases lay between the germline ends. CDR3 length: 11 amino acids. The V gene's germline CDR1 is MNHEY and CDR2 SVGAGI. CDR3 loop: CASRGGGELFF. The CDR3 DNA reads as TGTGCCAGCAGGGGCGGGGGGGAGCTGTTTTTT.

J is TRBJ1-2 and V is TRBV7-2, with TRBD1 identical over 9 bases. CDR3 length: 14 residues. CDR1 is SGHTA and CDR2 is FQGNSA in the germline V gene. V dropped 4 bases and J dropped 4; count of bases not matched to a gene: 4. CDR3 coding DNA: TGTGCCAGCAGCTCGGACAGGGGAATCTATGGCTACACCTTC. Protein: CASSSDRGIYGYTF. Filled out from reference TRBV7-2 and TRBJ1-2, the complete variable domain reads GAGVSQSPSNKVTEKGKDVELRCDPISGHTALYWYRQSLGQGLEFLIYFQGNSAPDKSGLPSDRFSAERTGGSVSTLTIQRTQQEDSAVYLCASSSDRGIYGYTFGSGTRLTVV.

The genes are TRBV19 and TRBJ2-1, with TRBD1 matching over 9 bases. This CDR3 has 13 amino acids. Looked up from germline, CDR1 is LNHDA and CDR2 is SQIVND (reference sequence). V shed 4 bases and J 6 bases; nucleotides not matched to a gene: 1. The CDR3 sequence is CASSTTGGNEQFF. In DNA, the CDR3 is TGTGCCAGTAGTACGACAGGGGGCAATGAGCAGTTCTTC. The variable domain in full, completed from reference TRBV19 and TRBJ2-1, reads DGGITQSPKYLFRKEGQNVTLSCEQNLNHDAMYWYRQDPGQGLRLIYYSQIVNDFQKGDIAEGYSVSREKKESFPLTVTSAQKNPTAFYLCASSTTGGNEQFFGPGTRLTVL.

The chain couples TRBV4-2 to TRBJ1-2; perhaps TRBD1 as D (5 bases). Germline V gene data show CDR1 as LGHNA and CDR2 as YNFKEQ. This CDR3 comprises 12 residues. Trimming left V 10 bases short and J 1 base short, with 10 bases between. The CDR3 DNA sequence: TGTGCCACTGGGGGGGATAACTATGGCTACACCTTC. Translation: CATGGDNYGYTF.

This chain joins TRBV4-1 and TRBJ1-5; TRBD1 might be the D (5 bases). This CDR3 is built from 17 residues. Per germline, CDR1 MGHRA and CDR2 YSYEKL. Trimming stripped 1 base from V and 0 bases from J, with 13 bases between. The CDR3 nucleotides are TGCGCCAGCAGCCAAGTTGGGGCGCCATATAGCAATCAGCCCCAGCATTTT. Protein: CASSQVGAPYSNQPQHF.